The present TCR beta chain was sequenced within a study of memory CD4+ T cells and cytomegalovirus serostatus (dated 2019 in TCRdb). Broadly, across the study: The cohort comprised roughly 35 healthy Belgian adults, 9 CMV seropositive and around 25 CMV seronegative. The study sequenced CD4+ memory TCRbeta repertoires of a Belgian cohort with known cytomegalovirus serostatus to replicate a published TCR-based CMV serostatus classifier.

Study-wide conclusions, independent of this receptor: Of 164 previously reported CMV-associated TCRbeta sequences, around 67 appeared in the CD4+ memory repertoires, each in one to five individuals. The original-framework classifier achieved a median bootstrapped AUC of approximately 0.94 with a 95% CI of 0.76-1.00 on the Belgian cohort. Results were interpreted as suggesting that the CMV-associated TCR signature is largely present in the CD4+ memory repertoire. CMV serostatus prediction reached a median bootstrapped AUC of approximately 0.96 with the original framework and 0.91 with a US-trained random forest. Only CD4+CD45RO+ memory cells were sequenced, in contrast to the original study, in which naive and memory CD4+ and CD8+ populations were covered.

Single viable CD3+CD4+CD8-CD45RO+ cells were sorted as memory CD4+ T cells on a FACSAria II. To determine CMV serostatus, a Roche Elecsys assay was used that detects serum IgG against CMV pp150, pp28, p38 and p52. Following thawing, total CD4+ T cells were enriched through positive selection using CD4 magnetic microbeads. The samples came from a different study that was designed specifically to examine the CD4+ T cell memory repertoire. Peripheral blood mononuclear cells were isolated and cryopreserved following standard operating procedures; serum was stored at -80 °C. Staining used CD3-PerCP (BW264/56), CD4-APC (RPA-T4), CD45RO-PE (UCHT1) and CD8-Pacific Orange (3B5) antibodies, with Sytox blue excluding non-viable cells. The Quick-DNA Microprep Kit was used to extract genomic DNA from the sorted cells. Amplification of TCRbeta DNA was done with the immunoSEQ hsTCRbeta kit, following the protocol from the manufacturer. TCRbeta libraries were sequenced on an Illumina MiSeq instrument. The original pipeline was this. Removing out-of-frame sequences left roughly 2.4 million distinct TCRbeta sequences, an average of approximately 61,000 per individual. Each individual was scored using the number of 164 previously reported CMV-associated TCRbeta sequences that the individual carried and the total number of productive distinct TCRbeta sequences. A beta-binomial model was reimplemented in Python, and scikit-learn random forests with default parameters were trained on US cohort data. Classifier performance on the Belgian cohort was summarized as median AUC with percentile confidence intervals over 10,000 bootstrap iterations. The source is immuneACCESS, and TCRdb retained only in-frame sequences with V and J called. Part of the clones is not carried over; for the studies checked, unresolved V genes explain less than half of this, and the remainder is unexplained. Clone size and the V and J calls come from that table; the DNA yielded D and trimming. Counted in this sample were under 35,000 clones; approximately 72% of them appeared once. The ten largest clones capture 0.5% to 0.65% of the sample.

Remarks on this clone: Its antigen target is currently unknown. Base qualities are not at hand, and no much larger clone is one base apart.

The receptor was isolated from an adult in good health and CMV-seronegative. Some clones in this sample may be carry-over from other donors' samples. Material for sequencing was memory CD4+ T cells from blood.

The DNA sequence follows: TGTGCCAGCAGTGACGAGGGGGCTACGATGGAAAAACTGTTTTTT. Its protein reads: CASSDEGATMEKLFF. This sequence uses TRBV6-1 and TRBJ1-4, and 7 bases in between align with TRBD1. The CDR3 sequence holds 15 residues, the cysteine and phenylalanine included. The retained sequence is limited to the CDR3, 45 bases, with the frame set at the first base. Ends trimmed: V by 3 bases, J by 8 bases; bases unmatched to a gene: 9. Via the germline V gene, CDR1 is MNHNS and CDR2 SASEGT.